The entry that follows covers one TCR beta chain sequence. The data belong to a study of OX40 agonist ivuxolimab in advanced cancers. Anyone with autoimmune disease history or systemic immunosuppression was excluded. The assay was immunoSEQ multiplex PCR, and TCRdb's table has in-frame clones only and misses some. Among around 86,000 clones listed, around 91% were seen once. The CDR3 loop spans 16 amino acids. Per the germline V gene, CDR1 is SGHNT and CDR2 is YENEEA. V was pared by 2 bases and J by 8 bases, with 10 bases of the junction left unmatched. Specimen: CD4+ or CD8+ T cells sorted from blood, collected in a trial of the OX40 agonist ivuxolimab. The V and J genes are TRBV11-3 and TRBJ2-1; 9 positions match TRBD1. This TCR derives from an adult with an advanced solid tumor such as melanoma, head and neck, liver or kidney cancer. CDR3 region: CASSLRGTGMDYEQFF. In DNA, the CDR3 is TGTGCCAGCAGCTTAAGGGGGACAGGGATGGATTATGAGCAGTTCTTC.